Each of the 30 T cell receptor beta chains below was sequenced from the same sample in a study of T-cell memory formation after mild COVID-19. In TCRdb, the 5' RACE reads were re-called with MiXCR into one record per CDR3 protein. Of some 210,000 distinct CDR3 sequences detected, 10% to 13% appear once; the ten largest clones hold approximately 3%. The source material was PBMCs or a T cell subset sorted from them (not recorded which). Source of these receptors: a man in his late teens or twenties who had mild COVID-19 (a few samples of this study predate the infection). Cell type and time point are not known.

The chain links TRBV5-1 to TRBJ2-2, with 7 bases matching TRBD1. The junction had 3 bases not matched to a gene; V was cut back by 4 bases and J by 0 bases. Germline CDR1 and CDR2: SGHRS and YFSETQ. This CDR3 has 15 amino acids. In DNA form, the CDR3 reads TGCGCCAGCAGCGTGGGACAGCCGAACACCGGGGAGCTGTTTTTT. The encoded protein is CASSVGQPNTGELFF. The variable domain in full, completed from reference TRBV5-1 and TRBJ2-2, reads KAGVTQTPRYLIKTRGQQVTLSCSPISGHRSVSWYQQTPGQGLQFLFEYFSETQRNKGNFPGRFSGRQFSNSRSEMNVSTLELGDSALYLCASSVGQPNTGELFFGEGSRLTVL.

This clonotype turned up a few times. V is TRBV7-2 and J is TRBJ1-1; no firm D call. The germline CDR1 and CDR2 sequences are SGHTA and FQGNSA. Trimming left V 5 bases short and J 6 bases short, with 19 bases between. The CDR3 spans 15 residues. CDR3 protein: CASSPLVGRVAEAFF. The CDR3 region has the DNA TGTGCCAGCAGCCCCCTGGTGGGTCGGGTGGCTGAAGCTTTCTTT.

This chain uses TRBV2 with TRBJ1-2; perhaps TRBD1 as D (5 bases). This CDR3 comprises 13 residues. Germline-derived CDR1 and CDR2 are SNHLY and FYNNEI. Trimming removed 7 bases at V and 6 bases at J, with 15 bases between. The CDR3 reads CASNKGSANGYTF. The DNA for the CDR3 is TGTGCCAGCAATAAGGGGTCAGCAAATGGCTACACCTTC.

The V gene is TRBV5-1, the J gene TRBJ2-1, with 12 positions matching TRBD2. V was clipped by 4 bases and J by 9 bases; unmatched bases: 14. The CDR3 runs 17 residues. The germline gives CDR1 SGHRS, CDR2 YFSETQ. CDR3 bases: TGCGCCAGCAGCCCCCCGGCTAGCGGGGGGGAATGGGGTGAGCAGTTCTTC. Amino acids: CASSPPASGGEWGEQFF.

This clonotype has a handful of counts. The CDR3 here is CASSLEADKAFF. As DNA, the CDR3 is TGCGCCAGCAGCTTGGAGGCAGATAAAGCTTTCTTT. This chain joins TRBV5-1 and TRBJ1-1; D is unresolved. Germline CDR1 is SGHRS and CDR2 is YFSETQ. Trimming shortened V by 0 bases and J by 9 bases, and 9 bases separated the two germline ends. This CDR3 has 12 residues. The full variable domain, with the rest looked up from reference TRBV5-1 and TRBJ1-1, is KAGVTQTPRYLIKTRGQQVTLSCSPISGHRSVSWYQQTPGQGLQFLFEYFSETQRNKGNFPGRFSGRQFSNSRSEMNVSTLELGDSALYLCASSLEADKAFFGQGTRLTVV.

This clonotype was recorded at least ten times. The chain uses TRBV7-3 and TRBJ2-7, with a weak D call TRBD2 (7 bases). The V gene lost 1 base and the J gene lost 7 bases, with 11 bases spanning the gap. This CDR3 is 13 amino acids long. The germline V gene encodes CDR1 SGHTA and CDR2 FQGTGA. The CDR3 is CASSLRRGQEQYF. In nucleotides, the CDR3 is TGTGCCAGCAGCTTAAGGCGGGGGCAGGAGCAGTACTTC.

The table lists this clonotype with a few counts. V usage is TRBV27 and J usage is TRBJ2-5; 9 nucleotides match TRBD1. From germline, CDR1 is MNHEY and CDR2 SMNVEV (reference sequence). Trimming took 8 bases from V and 1 from J; bases not matched to a gene: 11. CDR3 length: 16 amino acids. The CDR3 here is CASEAGTGKFQETQYF. In nucleotides, the CDR3 is TGTGCCAGCGAGGCCGGGACAGGGAAGTTCCAAGAGACCCAGTACTTC.

This clonotype was seen repeatedly, ten times or more. The chain uses TRBV4-2 and TRBJ2-3; TRBD1 matches at 8 bases. Germline V gene lookup returns CDR1 LGHNA and CDR2 YNFKEQ. The ends lost 0 bases at V and 2 bases at J; junction bases unmatched: 7. The CDR3 covers 17 residues. The CDR3, as DNA: TGTGCCAGCAGCCAAGATCCAGGGGGCACTTTCACAGATACGCAGTATTTT. Its protein is CASSQDPGGTFTDTQYF.

This clonotype was seen only a few times. This chain links TRBV19 with TRBJ2-5, with 8 positions matching TRBD2. With 4 bases clipped from V and 2 bases from J, the junction kept 6 bases outside the gene matches. This CDR3 has 15 residues. CDR1 and CDR2 (germline): LNHDA, SQIVND (reference sequence). For the CDR3, the DNA is TGTGCCAGTAGTAGTGGCGCGGGGGGACAAGAGACCCAGTACTTC. This sequence encodes CASSSGAGGQETQYF.

This clonotype was recorded a few times. J is TRBJ2-1 and V is TRBV11-3, with a weak D call TRBD2 (5 bases). The germline gives CDR1 SGHNT, CDR2 YENEEA. CDR3 length equals 14 residues. V was cut by 0 bases and J by 7 bases, with 10 bases left in between. The CDR3 region is CASSLDSGVNEQFF. Written as DNA, the CDR3 is TGTGCCAGCAGCTTAGACTCCGGGGTTAATGAGCAGTTCTTC. The full variable domain, completed using reference TRBV11-3 and TRBJ2-1, is EAGVVQSPRYKIIEKKQPVAFWCNPISGHNTLYWYLQNLGQGPELLIRYENEEAVDDSQLPKDRFSAERLKGVDSTLKIQPAELGDSAVYLCASSLDSGVNEQFFGPGTRLTVL.

This clonotype occurred many times. The gene calls are TRBV6-6 and TRBJ1-2; D might be TRBD1 (6 bases). Germline CDR1 reads MNHNY; CDR2 reads SVGAGI (reference sequence). CDR3 length: 14 amino acids. V shed 2 bases and J shed 3 bases, with 10 bases lying between them. CDR3 residues: CASSYQQGYYGYTF. The CDR3 DNA sequence: TGTGCCAGCAGTTACCAACAGGGATACTATGGCTACACCTTC.

This chain links TRBV5-4 with TRBJ2-3; D is undetermined. The CDR3 length is 16 residues. Germline CDR1 and CDR2: SGHNT and YYREEE (reference sequence). Trimming took off 0 bases at V and 3 bases at J, with 14 bases between the two ends. This CDR3 is CASSLVGGPNTDTQYF. The CDR3 region has the DNA TGTGCCAGCAGCTTGGTCGGTGGACCCAATACAGATACGCAGTATTTT.

This clonotype was counted at least ten times. CDR3 amino acids: CASSVTGGVSYNEQFF. Written as DNA, the CDR3 is TGTGCCAGCAGTGTCACGGGGGGGGTATCCTACAATGAGCAGTTCTTC. This chain uses TRBV28 with TRBJ2-1; 8 positions agree with TRBD2. Trimming removed 5 bases from V and 1 base from J; junction bases left unmatched: 7. Germline CDR1 is MDHEN and CDR2 is SYDVKM. The CDR3 has 16 amino acids. Full variable domain (remainder filled in from reference TRBV28 and TRBJ2-1): DVKVTQSSRYLVKRTGEKVFLECVQDMDHENMFWYRQDPGLGLRLIYFSYDVKMKEKGDIPEGYSVSREKKERFSLILESASTNQTSMYLCASSVTGGVSYNEQFFGPGTRLTVL.

This clonotype was counted only a few times. V gene TRBV7-2 combines with J gene TRBJ1-2, with D maybe TRBD1 (6 bases). The CDR3 contains 12 residues. Per the germline V gene, CDR1 is SGHTA and CDR2 is FQGNSA. The V and J ends lost 6 bases and 8 bases respectively, with 13 bases between them. CDR3 DNA: TGTGCCAGCAGTCTACGCAGGGGAGGCTACACCTTC. Its translation: CASSLRRGGYTF.

This clonotype was counted at least ten times. J is TRBJ2-1 and V is TRBV11-1, with 9 bases matching TRBD1. The V segment lost 4 bases and the J segment 12 bases; nucleotides outside the gene matches: 10. Germline V CDR1 and CDR2: SGHAT, FQDESV (reference sequence). The CDR3 length is 14 residues. The CDR3 region has the DNA TGTGCCAGCAGCTCCCGGGACAGGGCGTCGGTGCAGTTCTTC. Encoded protein: CASSSRDRASVQFF.

This clonotype was detected only a few times. The V gene is TRBV20-1, the J gene TRBJ1-5; D is unresolved. Germline-derived CDR1 and CDR2 are DFQATT and SNEGSKA (reference sequence). CDR3 length: 13 amino acids. Trimming left V 4 bases short and J 3 bases short, with 10 bases between. The CDR3 nucleotides are TGCAGTGCTACTGGACCATTCAATCAGCCCCAGCATTTT. Its translation is CSATGPFNQPQHF.

The gene calls are TRBV6-6 and TRBJ1-1, with 8 bases identical to TRBD1. The CDR3 sequence is 15 residues long. The V gene's germline CDR1 is MNHNY and CDR2 SVGAGI (reference sequence). V was pared by 0 bases and J by 5 bases, with 5 bases of the junction left unmatched. CDR3 loop: CASSYSTGARTEAFF. The CDR3 nucleotides are TGTGCCAGCAGTTACTCGACAGGGGCCAGAACTGAAGCTTTCTTT.

This clonotype was recorded once. The genes are TRBV9 and TRBJ1-5; D is ambiguous. The CDR3 sequence is 13 residues long. V was shortened by 4 bases and J by 3 bases, with 8 bases between the two germline ends. Germline V gene lookup returns CDR1 SGDLS and CDR2 YYNGEE. For the CDR3, the DNA is TGTGCCAGCAGCCCACAGCCCAATCAGCCCCAGCATTTT. It specifies CASSPQPNQPQHF. The variable domain in full, with the rest retrieved from reference TRBV9 and TRBJ1-5, is DSGVTQTPKHLITATGQRVTLRCSPRSGDLSVYWYQQSLDQGLQFLIQYYNGEERAKGNILERFSAQQFPDLHSELNLSSLELGDSALYFCASSPQPNQPQHFGDGTRLSIL.

This clonotype was counted between two and nine times. The chain recombines TRBV6-2 or TRBV6-3 with TRBJ1-5, with D possibly being TRBD1 (6 bases). Between the trimmed V and J ends, which lost 2 bases and 4 bases, there was a span of 15 bases. From germline, CDR1 is MNHEY and CDR2 SVGEGT. The CDR3 runs to 16 residues. The CDR3 DNA follows: TGTGCCAGCAGTTACGAGGCGGGGGCCTTAAATCAGCCCCAGCATTTT. It is translated as CASSYEAGALNQPQHF.

Many counts were recorded for this clonotype. The chain carries TRBV5-1 and TRBJ2-1, with TRBD2 matching 11 bases. The CDR3 totals 17 residues. CDR1 is SGHRS and CDR2 is YFSETQ in the germline V gene. The trim removed 3 bases at V and 4 bases at J, leaving 9 bases unmatched. CDR3 residues: CASSSDSGGAFYNEQFF. CDR3 coding DNA: TGCGCCAGCAGCTCTGATAGCGGGGGGGCCTTTTACAATGAGCAGTTCTTC.

The chain is built from TRBV6-2 or TRBV6-3 and TRBJ1-2; D possibly corresponds to TRBD1 (6 bases). V was cut by 5 bases and J by 2 bases, with 15 bases left in between. The CDR3 extends over 15 amino acids. The germline gives CDR1 MNHEY, CDR2 SVGEGT. DNA of the CDR3: TGTGCCAGCAGTCCCTTGGCGGGGGCGAACTATGGCTACACCTTC. Translated: CASSPLAGANYGYTF.

A few counts support this clonotype. The chain couples TRBV5-1 to TRBJ1-1, with TRBD1 matching over 7 bases. Per the germline V gene, CDR1 is SGHRS and CDR2 is YFSETQ. After removal of 4 bases from V and 1 base from J, the junction contained 7 bases not matched to a gene. The CDR3 has 15 amino acids. In DNA, the CDR3 is TGCGCCAGCAGCCCCCCGGACAGGCCGAACACTGAAGCTTTCTTT. Encoded protein: CASSPPDRPNTEAFF.

This clonotype was counted between two and nine times. This sequence joins TRBV5-8 and TRBJ2-7, with D possibly being TRBD1 (5 bases). Germline loops: CDR1 SGHTS, CDR2 YDEGEE. The CDR3 consists of 14 residues. The V end was cut by 0 bases, the J end by 0 bases, with 7 bases between. The CDR3 loop reads CASSLGQRSYEQYV. DNA of the CDR3: TGTGCCAGCAGCTTGGGACAGCGCTCCTACGAGCAGTACGTC.

The chain recombines TRBV11-2 with TRBJ2-5; 11 bases are a match to TRBD2. There are 16 residues in the CDR3. Germline assignment: CDR1 SGHAT and CDR2 FQNNGV. Unmatched junction bases numbered 10, after V lost 6 bases and J lost 4 bases. The CDR3 region has the DNA TGTGCCAGCAGTCGTAGGGGGCTAGCGGGAGGAGAGACCCAGTACTTC. This encodes CASSRRGLAGGETQYF.

This clonotype was found a few times. The chain links TRBV6-6 to TRBJ2-7, with 7 bases identical to TRBD2. V gave up 6 bases and J gave up 6 bases; unmatched junction bases: 5. Per germline, CDR1 MNHNY and CDR2 SVGAGI (reference sequence). The CDR3 spans 12 residues. The CDR3 nucleotides are TGTGCCAGCAGCCACGGGGGGAGCGAGCAGTACGTC. This encodes CASSHGGSEQYV.

This clonotype was seen at least ten times. The chain is built from TRBV10-3 and TRBJ2-2; a weak D match, TRBD2 (7 bases). Per germline, CDR1 ENHRY and CDR2 SYGVKD. The length of the CDR3 is 13 residues. V was trimmed by 10 bases and J by 6 bases, leaving 15 bases between them. CDR3 in amino acids: CASRGADAGELFF. CDR3 DNA: TGTGCCAGTCGGGGGGCCGACGCCGGGGAGCTGTTTTTT.

This clonotype showed up many times. This chain connects TRBV7-2 to TRBJ2-5; D not certain. CDR3 length: 14 residues. Germline values: CDR1 SGHTA, CDR2 FQGNSA. V shed 5 bases and J shed 6 bases, with 16 bases lying between them. Here the CDR3 DNA reads TGTGCCAGCAGCCGCCAACGAACCGTGAAGACCCAGTACTTC. It specifies CASSRQRTVKTQYF.

The chain recombines TRBV7-9 with TRBJ2-3, with a possible D match to TRBD2 (5 bases). Trimming pared 6 bases from V and 0 bases from J, leaving 7 bases between. CDR3 length: 13 amino acids. From germline, CDR1 is SEHNR and CDR2 FQNEAQ (reference sequence). The CDR3 loop is CASRWTSTDTQYF. The CDR3 DNA is TGTGCCAGCAGGTGGACTAGCACAGATACGCAGTATTTT.

This clonotype was seen a handful of times. The rearrangement joins TRBV29-1 to TRBJ1-2; 7 positions agree with TRBD1. The germline V gene has CDR1 SQVTM and CDR2 ANQGSEA. V lost 2 bases, J lost 6 bases, and 6 bases stayed unmatched. The CDR3 is made up of 13 amino acids. The CDR3 region is CSVETAGGDGYTF. CDR3 DNA: TGCAGCGTTGAAACGGCAGGGGGAGATGGCTACACCTTC.

This clonotype was recorded many times. This rearrangement joins TRBV6-2 or TRBV6-3 to TRBJ2-2; 9 positions agree with TRBD2. Germline V lookup: CDR1 MNHEY, CDR2 SVGEGT. With V trimmed by 2 bases and J by 4 bases, 5 bases remained unmatched. The CDR3 length is 16 residues. CDR3 nucleotide sequence: TGTGCCAGCAGTTACCTGACTAGCGGAGGCACCGGGGAGCTGTTTTTT. It specifies CASSYLTSGGTGELFF.